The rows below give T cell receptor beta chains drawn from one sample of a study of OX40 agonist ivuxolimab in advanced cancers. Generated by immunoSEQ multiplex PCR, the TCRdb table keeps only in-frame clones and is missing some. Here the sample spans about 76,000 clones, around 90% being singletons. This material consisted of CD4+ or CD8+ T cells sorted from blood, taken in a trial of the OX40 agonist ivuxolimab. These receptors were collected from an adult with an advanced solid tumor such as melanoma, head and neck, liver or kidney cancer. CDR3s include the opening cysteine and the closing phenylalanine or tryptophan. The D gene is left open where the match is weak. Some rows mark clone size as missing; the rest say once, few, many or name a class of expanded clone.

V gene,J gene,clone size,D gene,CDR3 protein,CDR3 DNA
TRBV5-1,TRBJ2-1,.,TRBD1,CASVRGGQGFMEQFF,TGCGCCAGCGTCCGAGGGGGACAGGGGTTCATGGAGCAGTTCTTC
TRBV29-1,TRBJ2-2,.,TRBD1,CSVEGGTVRELFF,TGCAGCGTTGAAGGTGGGACAGTGCGGGAGCTGTTTTTT
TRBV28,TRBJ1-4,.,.,CASSQTWGGEKLFF,TGTGCCAGCAGCCAAACATGGGGGGGGGAAAAACTGTTTTTT
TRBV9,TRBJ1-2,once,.,CASSVGPEHIYGYTF,TGTGCCAGCAGCGTAGGGCCAGAGCACATTTATGGCTACACCTTC
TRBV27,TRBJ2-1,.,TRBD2,CASSRRTRDNEQFF,TGTGCCAGCAGTCGTCGGACTAGGGATAATGAGCAGTTCTTC
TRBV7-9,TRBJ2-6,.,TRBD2,CASSTPGLAGAAGANVLTF,TGTGCCAGCAGCACCCCGGGACTAGCGGGAGCAGCTGGGGCCAACGTCCTGACTTTC
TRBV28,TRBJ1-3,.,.,CASSLVDWAGNTIYF,TGTGCCAGCAGTTTGGTGGATTGGGCTGGAAACACCATATATTTT
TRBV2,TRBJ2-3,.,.,CASNPGRGDTQYF,TGTGCCAGCAACCCGGGACGGGGAGATACGCAGTATTTT
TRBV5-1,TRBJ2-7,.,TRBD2,CASSGGLAGDIYEQYF,TGCGCCAGCAGCGGCGGACTAGCGGGAGACATTTACGAGCAGTACTTC
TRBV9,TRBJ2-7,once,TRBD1,CASSVMTGGLDEQYF,TGTGCCAGCAGCGTTATGACAGGGGGTCTGGACGAGCAGTACTTC
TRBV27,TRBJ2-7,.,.,CASAVGPYEQYF,TGTGCCAGCGCCGTGGGGCCCTACGAGCAGTACTTC
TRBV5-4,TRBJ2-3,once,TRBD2,CASSDPGLAGGGGTDTQYF,TGTGCCAGCAGCGACCCCGGGCTAGCGGGAGGGGGTGGCACAGATACGCAGTATTTT
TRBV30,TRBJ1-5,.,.,CAWSVGGGVDQPQHF,TGTGCCTGGAGTGTAGGTGGGGGGGTGGATCAGCCCCAGCATTTT
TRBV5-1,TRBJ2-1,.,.,CASTLGQIYNEQFF,TGCGCCAGCACCTTAGGACAGATCTACAATGAGCAGTTCTTC